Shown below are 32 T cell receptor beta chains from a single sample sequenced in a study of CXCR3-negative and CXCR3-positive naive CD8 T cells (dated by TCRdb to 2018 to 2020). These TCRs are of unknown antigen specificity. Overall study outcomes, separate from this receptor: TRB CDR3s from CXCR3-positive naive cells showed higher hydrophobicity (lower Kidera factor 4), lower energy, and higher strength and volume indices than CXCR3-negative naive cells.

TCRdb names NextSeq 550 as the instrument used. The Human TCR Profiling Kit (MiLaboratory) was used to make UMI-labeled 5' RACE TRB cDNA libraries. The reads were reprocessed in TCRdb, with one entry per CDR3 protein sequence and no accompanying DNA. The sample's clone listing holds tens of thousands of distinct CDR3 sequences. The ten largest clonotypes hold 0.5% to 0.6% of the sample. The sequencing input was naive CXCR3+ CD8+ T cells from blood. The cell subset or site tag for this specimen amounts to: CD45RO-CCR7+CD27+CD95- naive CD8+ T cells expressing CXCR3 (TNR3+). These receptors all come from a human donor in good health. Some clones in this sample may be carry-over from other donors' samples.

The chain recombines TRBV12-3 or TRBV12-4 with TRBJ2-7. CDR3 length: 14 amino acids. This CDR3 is CASNLSGPMDEQYF.

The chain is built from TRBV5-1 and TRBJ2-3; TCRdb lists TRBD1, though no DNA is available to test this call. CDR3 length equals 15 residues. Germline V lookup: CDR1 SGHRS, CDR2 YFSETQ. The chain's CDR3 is CASSDLDRDADTQYF.

Here the CDR3 reads CASSIPGLAAYNEQFF. This chain uses TRBV14 with TRBJ2-1; TCRdb reports TRBD2, a call that lacks DNA to check it against. This CDR3 comprises 16 residues. CDR1 and CDR2 (germline): SGHDN, FVKESK.

This chain's CDR3 is CASSLGHTPYEQYF. This chain connects TRBV7-9 to TRBJ2-7; TCRdb's assignment of TRBD1 cannot be checked, as there is no DNA. The CDR3 is 14 residues long. Germline V gene sequence: CDR1 SEHNR, CDR2 FQNEAQ (reference sequence).

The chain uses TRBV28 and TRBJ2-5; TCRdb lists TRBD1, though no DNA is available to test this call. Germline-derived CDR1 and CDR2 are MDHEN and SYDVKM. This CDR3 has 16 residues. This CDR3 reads CASSHRDGANQETQYF. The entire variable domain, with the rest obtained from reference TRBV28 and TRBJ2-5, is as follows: DVKVTQSSRYLVKRTGEKVFLECVQDMDHENMFWYRQDPGLGLRLIYFSYDVKMKEKGDIPEGYSVSREKKERFSLILESASTNQTSMYLCASSHRDGANQETQYFGPGTRLLVL.

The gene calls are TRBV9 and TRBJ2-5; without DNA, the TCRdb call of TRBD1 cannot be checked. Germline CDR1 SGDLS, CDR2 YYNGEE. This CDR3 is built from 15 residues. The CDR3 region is CASSLRTGEGETQYF. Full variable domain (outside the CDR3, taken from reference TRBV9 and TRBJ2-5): DSGVTQTPKHLITATGQRVTLRCSPRSGDLSVYWYQQSLDQGLQFLIQYYNGEERAKGNILERFSAQQFPDLHSELNLSSLELGDSALYFCASSLRTGEGETQYFGPGTRLLVL.

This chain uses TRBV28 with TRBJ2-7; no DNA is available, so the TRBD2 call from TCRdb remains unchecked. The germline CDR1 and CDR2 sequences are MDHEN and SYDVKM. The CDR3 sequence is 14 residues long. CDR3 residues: CASSPYGPQDEQYF.

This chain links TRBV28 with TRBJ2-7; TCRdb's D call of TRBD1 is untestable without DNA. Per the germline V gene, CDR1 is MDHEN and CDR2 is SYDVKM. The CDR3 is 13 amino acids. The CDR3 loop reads CASSQGGGYEQYF.

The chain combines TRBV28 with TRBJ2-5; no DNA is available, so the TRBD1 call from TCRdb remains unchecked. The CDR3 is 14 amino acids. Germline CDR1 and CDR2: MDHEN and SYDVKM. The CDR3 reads CASSLWAGKETQYF.

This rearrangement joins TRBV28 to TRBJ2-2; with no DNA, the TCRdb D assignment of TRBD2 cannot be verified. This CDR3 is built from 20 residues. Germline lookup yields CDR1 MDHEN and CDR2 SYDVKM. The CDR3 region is CASSLFRPGLAGGDTGELFF.

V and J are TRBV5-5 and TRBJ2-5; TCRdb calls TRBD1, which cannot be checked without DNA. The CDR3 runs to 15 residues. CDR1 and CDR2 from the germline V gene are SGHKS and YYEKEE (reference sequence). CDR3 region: CASSLRWDGEETQYF. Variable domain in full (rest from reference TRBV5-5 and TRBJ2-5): DAGVTQSPTHLIKTRGQQVTLRCSPISGHKSVSWYQQVLGQGPQFIFQYYEKEERGRGNFPDRFSARQFPNYSSELNVNALLLGDSALYLCASSLRWDGEETQYFGPGTRLLVL.

CDR3 in amino acids: CASSLMGAFDLNTEAFF. The J gene is TRBJ1-1, the V gene TRBV4-1; TCRdb lists TRBD1, though no DNA is available to test this call. Germline values: CDR1 MGHRA, CDR2 YSYEKL. This CDR3 region has 17 residues.

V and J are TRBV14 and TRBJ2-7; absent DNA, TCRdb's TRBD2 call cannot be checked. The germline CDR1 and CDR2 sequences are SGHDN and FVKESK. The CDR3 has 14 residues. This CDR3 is CASSQVAGAYEQYF.

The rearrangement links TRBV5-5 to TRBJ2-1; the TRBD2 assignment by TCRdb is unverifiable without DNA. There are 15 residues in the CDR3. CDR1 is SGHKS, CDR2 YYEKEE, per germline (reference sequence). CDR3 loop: CASSLTSGGAREQFF. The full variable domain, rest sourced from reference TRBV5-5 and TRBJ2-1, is DAGVTQSPTHLIKTRGQQVTLRCSPISGHKSVSWYQQVLGQGPQFIFQYYEKEERGRGNFPDRFSARQFPNYSSELNVNALLLGDSALYLCASSLTSGGAREQFFGPGTRLTVL.

The CDR3 region is CSVRPREWEQFF. The J gene is TRBJ2-1, the V gene TRBV29-1; TCRdb outputs TRBD1, but without DNA this stays unchecked. CDR1 is SQVTM, CDR2 ANQGSEA, per germline. The CDR3 runs 12 residues.

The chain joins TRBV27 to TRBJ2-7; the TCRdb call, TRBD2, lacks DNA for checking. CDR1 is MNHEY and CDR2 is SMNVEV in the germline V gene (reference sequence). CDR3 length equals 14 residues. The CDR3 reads CASSFGGANCEQYF.

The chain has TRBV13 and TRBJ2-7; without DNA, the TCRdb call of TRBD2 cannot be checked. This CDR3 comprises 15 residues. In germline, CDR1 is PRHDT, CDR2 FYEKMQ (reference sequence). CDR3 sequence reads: CASSTTTRSGYEQYF. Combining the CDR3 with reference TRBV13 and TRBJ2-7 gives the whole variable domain AAGVIQSPRHLIKEKRETATLKCYPIPRHDTVYWYQQGPGQDPQFLISFYEKMQSDKGSIPDRFSAQQFSDYHSELNMSSLELGDSALYFCASSTTTRSGYEQYFGPGTRLTVT.

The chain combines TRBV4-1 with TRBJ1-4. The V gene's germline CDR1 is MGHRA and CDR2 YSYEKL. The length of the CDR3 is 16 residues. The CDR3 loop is CASSRYDSTTNEKLFF.

This chain's CDR3 is CASSLAGRSYNEQFF. This sequence joins TRBV7-8 and TRBJ2-1. The CDR3 contains 15 residues. Looked up from germline, CDR1 is SGHVS and CDR2 is FQNEAQ.

The CDR3 region is CASSQVGQGAFF. V usage is TRBV4-1 and J usage is TRBJ1-1; the D call from TCRdb, TRBD1, cannot be confirmed without DNA. This CDR3 has 12 amino acids. Looked up from germline, CDR1 is MGHRA and CDR2 is YSYEKL.

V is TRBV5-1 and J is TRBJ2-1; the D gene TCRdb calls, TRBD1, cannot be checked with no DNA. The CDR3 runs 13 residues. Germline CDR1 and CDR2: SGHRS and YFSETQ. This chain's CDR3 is CPSSLTGLNEQFF.

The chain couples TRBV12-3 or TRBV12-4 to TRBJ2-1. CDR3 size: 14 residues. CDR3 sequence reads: CASSLGVWFDEQFF.

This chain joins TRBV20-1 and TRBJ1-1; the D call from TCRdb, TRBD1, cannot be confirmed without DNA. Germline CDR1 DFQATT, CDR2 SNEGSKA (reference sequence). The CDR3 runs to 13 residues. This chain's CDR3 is CSATGQTNTEAFF.

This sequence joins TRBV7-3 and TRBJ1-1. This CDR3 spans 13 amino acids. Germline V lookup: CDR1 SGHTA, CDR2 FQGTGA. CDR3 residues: CASRDLGGTEAFF.

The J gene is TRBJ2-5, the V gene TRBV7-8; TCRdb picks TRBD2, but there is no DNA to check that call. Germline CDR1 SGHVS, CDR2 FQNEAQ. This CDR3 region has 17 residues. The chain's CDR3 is CASSLVKGGGPRETQYF.

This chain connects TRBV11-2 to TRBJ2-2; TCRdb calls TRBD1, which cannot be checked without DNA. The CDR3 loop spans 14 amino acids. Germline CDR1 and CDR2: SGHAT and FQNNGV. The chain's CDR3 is CASKRNRWPGELFF.

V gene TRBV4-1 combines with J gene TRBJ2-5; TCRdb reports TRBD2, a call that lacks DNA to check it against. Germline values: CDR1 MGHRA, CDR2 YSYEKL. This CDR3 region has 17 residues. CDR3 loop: CASSQGLTGTSVETQYF.

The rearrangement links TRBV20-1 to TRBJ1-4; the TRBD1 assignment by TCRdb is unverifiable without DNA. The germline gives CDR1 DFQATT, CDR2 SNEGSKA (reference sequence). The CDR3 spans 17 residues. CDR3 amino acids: CSAPRDSRSATNEKLFF.

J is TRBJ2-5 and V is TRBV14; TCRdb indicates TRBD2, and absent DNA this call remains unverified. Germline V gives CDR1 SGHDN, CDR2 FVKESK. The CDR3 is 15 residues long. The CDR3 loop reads CASSLGGGPQETQYF.

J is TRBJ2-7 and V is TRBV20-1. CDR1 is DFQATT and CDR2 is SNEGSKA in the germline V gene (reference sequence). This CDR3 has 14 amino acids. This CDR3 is CSATGPDSSYEQYF.

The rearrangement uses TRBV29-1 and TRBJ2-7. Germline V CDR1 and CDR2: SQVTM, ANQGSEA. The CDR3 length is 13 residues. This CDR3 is CSVEVYETTKEYF.

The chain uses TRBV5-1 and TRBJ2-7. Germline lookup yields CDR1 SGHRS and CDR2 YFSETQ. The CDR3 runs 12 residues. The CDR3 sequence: CASSFETYEQYF.